The 2 T cell receptor beta chains reported below all come from one sample, sequenced in a study of blood T cell repertoires in COVID-19. The data were produced by immunoSEQ multiplex PCR, yet TCRdb's version contains in-frame clones alone and is incomplete. The data show about 230,000 clones, with approximately 80% seen just once and 7.4% held by the top ten. Input material: peripheral blood. The source of these receptors is a woman in her forties or fifties with acute or convalescent COVID-19.

The chain combines TRBV7-2 with TRBJ1-5; TRBD1 aligns across 7 bases. The CDR3 extends over 14 amino acids. Unmatched junction bases numbered 4, after V lost 5 bases and J lost 3 bases. Germline CDR1 reads SGHTA; CDR2 reads FQGNSA. The DNA for the CDR3 is TGTGCCAGCAGCGCCACAGGGGCCAATCAGCCCCAGCATTTT. Residues: CASSATGANQPQHF.

This chain links TRBV20-1 with TRBJ1-6, with D possibly TRBD1 on 5 matching bases. The germline gives CDR1 DFQATT, CDR2 SNEGSKA (reference sequence). This CDR3 contains 14 residues. V was pared by 4 bases and J by 7 bases, with 14 bases between. The CDR3 region is CSATDSSGNSPLHF. Here the CDR3 DNA reads TGCAGTGCTACTGACAGCTCGGGGAATTCACCCCTCCACTTT.